These 16 T cell receptor beta chains originate from one sample sequenced in a study of cytotoxic CD8 clonotypes in ibrutinib-treated CLL. Using immunoSEQ multiplex PCR, the repertoire was profiled, and TCRdb retains in-frame clones only, with some absent. This table has under 200,000 clones, approximately 77% appearing once. The sample consisted of PBMCs, taken after 12 months of ibrutinib treatment. The receptor source for this set is a human donor with chronic lymphocytic leukemia.

The chain carries TRBV7-2 and TRBJ2-7; 7 bases line up with TRBD1. Germline V gene data show CDR1 as SGHTA and CDR2 as FQGNSA. Trimming took 5 bases from V and 2 from J; bases not matched to a gene: 9. CDR3 length equals 15 residues. DNA of the CDR3: TGTGCCAGCAGCCGGACAGGTTCTGCGGCCTACGAGCAGTACTTC. Translation gives CASSRTGSAAYEQYF.

The genes are TRBV6-5 and TRBJ2-7; maybe TRBD1 (6 bases). The length of the CDR3 is 13 residues. The V gene lost 6 bases and the J gene lost 0 bases, with 9 bases spanning the gap. The V gene's germline CDR1 is MNHEY and CDR2 SVGAGI. The CDR3 DNA reads as TGTGCCAGCAGCCGGGACACCTCCTACGAGCAGTACTTC. It translates to CASSRDTSYEQYF.

V usage is TRBV23-1 and J usage is TRBJ2-1; 10 positions match TRBD2. TRBV23-1 is classed as an ORF, of uncertain function. The V and J ends lost 4 bases and 2 bases, in that order; junction bases with no gene match: 14. The CDR3 is made up of 19 amino acids. The CDR3 region is CASSPFGRVAGGTYNEQFF. In DNA, the CDR3 is TGCGCCAGCAGTCCTTTCGGGAGGGTAGCGGGAGGAACCTACAATGAGCAGTTCTTC.

The rearrangement joins TRBV5-6 to TRBJ1-2, with D maybe TRBD1 (5 bases). Per germline, CDR1 SGHDT and CDR2 YYEEEE. The CDR3 is made up of 14 amino acids. The V end lost 4 bases, the J end lost 4 bases, and 14 bases lay between the germline ends. CDR3: CASSRDDARYGYTF. In DNA, the CDR3 is TGTGCCAGCAGCCGGGACGATGCACGCTATGGCTACACCTTC.

This chain connects TRBV5-1 to TRBJ1-1, with D maybe TRBD1 (5 bases). CDR1 is SGHRS and CDR2 is YFSETQ in the germline V gene. CDR3 length equals 15 residues. V shed 0 bases and J shed 0 bases, with 9 bases lying between them. The chain's CDR3 is CASSLEGQVNTEAFF. The CDR3 coding sequence is TGCGCCAGCAGCTTGGAAGGACAAGTGAACACTGAAGCTTTCTTT.

In this sample, this clone turned up a few times. The CDR3 nucleotides are TGTGCCAGCAGCCCCCGACAGGACTATGGATCACCCCTCCACTTT. It yields the protein CASSPRQDYGSPLHF. The chain uses TRBV9 and TRBJ1-6, with D perhaps TRBD1 (6 bases). Germline V gene lookup returns CDR1 SGDLS and CDR2 YYNGEE. Deletions cut 4 bases from V and 10 bases from J, with 18 bases between. There are 15 residues in the CDR3.

The rearrangement uses TRBV7-6 and TRBJ2-7, with a tentative D call TRBD2 (5 bases). Trimming removed 5 bases from V and 3 bases from J, with 17 bases in between. This CDR3 region has 15 residues. From germline, CDR1 is SGHVS and CDR2 FNYEAQ. CDR3 DNA sequence: TGTGCCAGCAGCCAATTGAACAAAGGAGGCTACGAGCAGTACTTC. Its translation: CASSQLNKGGYEQYF.

The chain couples TRBV6-6 to TRBJ2-7, with 7 bases lining up with TRBD1. With V trimmed by 0 bases and J by 4 bases, 6 bases remained unmatched. This CDR3 spans 15 amino acids. CDR1 and CDR2 from the germline V gene are MNHNY and SVGAGI (reference sequence). The CDR3 loop reads CASSYSGGSTYEQYF. CDR3 coding DNA: TGTGCCAGCAGTTACTCAGGGGGCTCGACTTACGAGCAGTACTTC.

There are a few counts of this clone. J is TRBJ2-1 and V is TRBV27; 13 nucleotides line up with TRBD2. Trimming cost V 5 bases and J 10 bases; bases outside gene matches: 8. Germline-derived CDR1 and CDR2 are MNHEY and SMNVEV (reference sequence). This CDR3 region has 15 residues. CDR3 amino acids: CASSPGLAGVGEQFF. In DNA form, the CDR3 reads TGTGCCAGCAGTCCCGGACTAGCGGGAGTAGGGGAGCAGTTCTTC.

This clone was picked up one time. J is TRBJ1-2 and V is TRBV29-1, with D possibly being TRBD1 (6 bases). This CDR3 is built from 12 residues. V was shortened by 2 bases and J by 8 bases, with 12 bases between the two germline ends. Germline CDR1 reads SQVTM; CDR2 reads ANQGSEA. CDR3 in amino acids: CSVESRGGGYTF. The CDR3 DNA reads as TGCAGCGTTGAAAGCAGGGGTGGAGGCTACACCTTC.

In this sample, this clone turned up a few times. This chain connects TRBV27 to TRBJ1-2; the match to TRBD1 covers 7 bases. J lost 2 bases, V lost 3 bases, and 9 bases had no gene match. In germline, CDR1 is MNHEY, CDR2 SMNVEV (reference sequence). CDR3 length: 16 amino acids. The CDR3 loop is CASSFNRGGINYGYTF. DNA for the CDR3: TGTGCCAGCAGTTTCAACAGGGGAGGCATAAACTATGGCTACACCTTC.

The chain couples TRBV28 to TRBJ1-5, with D hard to call. Germline loops: CDR1 MDHEN, CDR2 SYDVKM. The CDR3 has 12 residues. Trimming cost V 7 bases and J 0 bases, with 4 bases left between them. CDR3 amino acids: CASTYSNQPQHF. CDR3 DNA: TGTGCCAGCACTTATAGCAATCAGCCCCAGCATTTT.

This chain links TRBV5-8 with TRBJ2-1; 7 bases align to TRBD1. With V trimmed by 2 bases and J by 5 bases, 16 bases remained unmatched. CDR1 and CDR2 (germline): SGHTS, YDEGEE. The CDR3 spans 18 residues. The CDR3: CASSFAGDRLTFHNEQFF. CDR3 DNA sequence: TGTGCCAGCAGCTTCGCCGGGGACAGACTTACATTCCACAATGAGCAGTTCTTC.

The V call is TRBV7-2, the J call TRBJ1-3; D not resolved. The germline CDR1 and CDR2 sequences are SGHTA and FQGNSA. This CDR3 region has 16 residues. With 5 bases removed from V and 4 bases from J, the gap between germline ends came to 18 bases. Here the CDR3 reads CASSPQNPQAGNTIYF. The CDR3 nucleotides read TGTGCCAGCAGCCCCCAGAACCCGCAGGCCGGAAACACCATATATTTT.

V gene TRBV2 combines with J gene TRBJ2-5, with TRBD2 matching 11 bases. Trimming took 6 bases from V and 11 from J; bases not matched to a gene: 14. The CDR3 sequence is 15 residues long. CDR1 is SNHLY and CDR2 is FYNNEI in the germline V gene. The CDR3 DNA follows: TGTGCCAGCAGGAAAAGAGGGACTAGCGGAGAGGAGCAGTACTTC. This codes for CASRKRGTSGEEQYF.

V is TRBV27 and J is TRBJ2-4; no clear D. The CDR3 runs to 16 residues. V lost 2 bases, J lost 0 bases, and 11 bases lay in between. Looked up from germline, CDR1 is MNHEY and CDR2 is SMNVEV (reference sequence). The CDR3 is CASSLNLELAKNIQYF. CDR3 nucleotides: TGTGCCAGCAGTTTAAACCTGGAACTAGCCAAAAACATTCAGTACTTC.